These 6 T cell receptor beta chains originate from one sample sequenced in a study of early stage breast cancer tumors. The repertoire was sequenced with immunoSEQ multiplex PCR; TCRdb's copy has only in-frame clones and lacks some. The sample contains around 31,000 clones, approximately 70% of which appear only once. Input material: blood. The receptors shown here come from a person in their 40s with breast cancer.

The rearrangement joins TRBV20-1 to TRBJ2-5; D is unclear. This CDR3 has 11 amino acids. Germline-derived CDR1 and CDR2 are DFQATT and SNEGSKA (reference sequence). The V end was cut by 7 bases, the J end by 5 bases, with 11 bases between. The CDR3 sequence: CSVVEFETQYF. CDR3 bases: TGCAGTGTCGTGGAGTTTGAGACCCAGTACTTC.

This clone was picked up a small number of times. The chain uses TRBV5-4 and TRBJ1-1; D not resolved. CDR3 length: 13 amino acids. Germline V gene sequence: CDR1 SGHNT, CDR2 YYREEE (reference sequence). The V end was cut by 3 bases, the J end by 1 base, with 7 bases between. CDR3 amino acids: CASSSWGNTEAFF. CDR3 DNA: TGTGCCAGCAGCTCCTGGGGGAACACTGAAGCTTTCTTT.

The chain uses TRBV18 and TRBJ2-7; 11 bases are shared with TRBD1. The CDR3 is 16 residues long. CDR1 is KGHSH and CDR2 is LQKENI in the germline V gene. Losses at the gene ends were 6 bases for V and 2 bases for J; bases not matched to a gene: 9. The CDR3 sequence: CASSLSQGQGAYEQYF. The CDR3 region has the DNA TGTGCCAGCTCCCTTTCCCAGGGACAGGGGGCCTACGAGCAGTACTTC.

The CDR3 DNA reads as TGTGCCAGCAGTTCACAGGGGGCCAATCAGCCCCAGCATTTT. It specifies CASSSQGANQPQHF. The rearrangement links TRBV27 to TRBJ1-5; 9 bases map to TRBD1. This CDR3 has 14 amino acids. The V segment lost 4 bases and the J segment 3 bases; nucleotides outside the gene matches: 1. The germline V gene encodes CDR1 MNHEY and CDR2 SMNVEV (reference sequence).

This chain connects TRBV10-3 to TRBJ2-1, with D hard to call. The CDR3 runs to 12 residues. Germline V gives CDR1 ENHRY, CDR2 SYGVKD. The V end lost 3 bases, the J end lost 9 bases, and 9 bases lay between the germline ends. CDR3 sequence reads: CAISDPRSEQFF. In nucleotides, the CDR3 is TGTGCCATCAGTGACCCGCGGAGTGAGCAGTTCTTC.

The V gene is TRBV7-9, the J gene TRBJ2-5; D not resolved. Per the germline V gene, CDR1 is SEHNR and CDR2 is FQNEAQ (reference sequence). CDR3 length: 12 residues. Trimming left V 5 bases short and J 5 bases short, with 9 bases between. The CDR3 spells CASSPLRETQYF. In DNA form, the CDR3 reads TGTGCCAGCAGCCCCTTGCGGGAGACCCAGTACTTC. The full variable domain, with the rest looked up from reference TRBV7-9 and TRBJ2-5, is DTGVSQNPRHKITKRGQNVTFRCDPISEHNRLYWYRQTLGQGPEFLTYFQNEAQLEKSRLLSDRFSAERPKGSFSTLEIQRTEQGDSAMYLCASSPLRETQYFGPGTRLLVL.